This T cell receptor (beta chain) is drawn from a study of monozygotic twins with inflammatory bowel disease. The study's findings and limits: Reduced clonotype sharing with other individuals was observed in IBD patients relative to healthy twins, especially with disease activity. A single strong clonotype or signal linked to IBD was not supported. Variability may have been added to patient repertoires by differing immunosuppressive treatments.

Each CDR3 protein gets one entry in TCRdb, which reprocessed the 5' RACE reads and gives no DNA. The ten most abundant clones cover 2% to 2.5% of a sample with around 380,000 distinct CDR3 sequences. The CDR3 runs to 17 residues. Looked up from germline, CDR1 is SGHAT and CDR2 is FQNNGV. As regards this clonotype: The antigen remains unidentified.

The clonotype comes from a human donor with ulcerative colitis or Crohn's disease, or a healthy co-twin of an affected twin (not recorded which). The sequencing sample was made of blood. The chain joins TRBV11-2 to TRBJ1-2; checking the TCRdb D call of TRBD1 is not possible without DNA. The CDR3 protein is CASSLRFGAGGPYGYTF.